The rows below give T cell receptor beta chains drawn from one sample of a study of control samples from healthy donors and cancer patients. Using immunoSEQ multiplex PCR, the repertoire was profiled, and TCRdb retains in-frame clones only, with some absent. The sample records some 130,000 clones, 89% being singletons. The sequencing sample was made of PBMCs. These receptors originate from a man in his forties or fifties with head and neck cancer. Each CDR3 is given with its conserved first and last residue. A D gene is named only where the DNA matches it firmly. Not all rows give a size; the values are once, few, many and, for expanded clones, a class.

>TRBV5-1|.|18|TRBJ2-3|.
TGCGCCAGCAGCTTGACAGGAGGGACGGGAGTCTCCGCAGATACGCAGTATTTT
CASSLTGGTGVSADTQYF
>TRBV27|.|16|TRBJ2-1|.
TGTGCCAGCAGTTTATATTATACACCAGCTTACAATGAGCAGTTCTTC
CASSLYYTPAYNEQFF
>TRBV24-1|.|17|TRBJ2-2|.
TGTGCCACCAGTGATTTGAGGCAGGGTGTCGGGTCCGGGGAGCTGTTTTTT
CATSDLRQGVGSGELFF
>TRBV3-1/TRBV3-2|.|15|TRBJ1-2|.
TGTGCCAGCAGCCTCCAGGACTCGGGGTTCTATGGCTACACCTTC
CASSLQDSGFYGYTF
>TRBV10-3|.|14|TRBJ1-5|TRBD1
TGTGCCATCCATCCAGGACAGGGGAATCAGCCCCAGCATTTT
CAIHPGQGNQPQHF
>TRBV29-1|.|18|TRBJ1-1|TRBD1
TGCAGCGTTATACGGACAGGGGGCTCCCCCCGGCTCTACACTGAAGCTTTCTTT
CSVIRTGGSPRLYTEAFF
>TRBV7-2|few|14|TRBJ1-1|.
TGTGCCAGCAGCTCCCGGGGTTTGGACAGTGAAGCTTTCTTT
CASSSRGLDSEAFF
>TRBV11-2|.|14|TRBJ2-2|.
TGTGCCAGCAGCTCGACGACTAGGTCCGGGGAGCTGTTTTTT
CASSSTTRSGELFF
>TRBV6-5|.|13|TRBJ2-7|TRBD2
TGTGCCAGCATACTAGCGGAAAAATACGAGCAGTACTTC
CASILAEKYEQYF
>TRBV7-9|.|15|TRBJ2-2|.
TGTGCCAGCAGCCCCCCGGGCCAGGCTACCGGGGAGCTGTTTTTT
CASSPPGQATGELFF
>TRBV2|once|15|TRBJ2-7|.
TGTGCCAGCAGTGAAATTAGCGGTAGGGCTTACGAGCAGTACTTC
CASSEISGRAYEQYF
>TRBV20-1|.|16|TRBJ2-3|TRBD2
TGCAGTGCTAGTTATCGCGGGGGGGCCTCCACAGATACGCAGTATTTT
CSASYRGGASTDTQYF
>TRBV27|.|13|TRBJ1-5|.
TGTGCCAGCAGTTTTTATGGTAATCAGCCCCAGCATTTT
CASSFYGNQPQHF
>TRBV5-1|.|14|TRBJ1-4|.
TGCGCCAGCGGTCCCGGGGGGGCCGGTGAAAAACTGTTTTTT
CASGPGGAGEKLFF
>TRBV5-6|.|13|TRBJ2-7|.
TGTGCCAGCAGCTTCAGTGGCTCCTACGAGCAGTACTTC
CASSFSGSYEQYF
>TRBV9|.|15|TRBJ2-1|.
TGTGCCAGCAGCGTAGCTTCACTCCTCGGCAATGAGCAGTTCTTC
CASSVASLLGNEQFF
>TRBV9|.|17|TRBJ2-3|TRBD1
TGTGCCAGCAGCGGGAGGGGACAGGGGAGGGTGTTGGATACGCAGTATTTT
CASSGRGQGRVLDTQYF
>TRBV5-1|.|13|TRBJ1-1|.
TGCGCCAGCAGCTTGGCGGGGTTCAGTGAAGCTTTCTTT
CASSLAGFSEAFF
>TRBV6-2/TRBV6-3|.|15|TRBJ2-5|TRBD2
TGTGCCAGCAGTTCCTTCGGGAGGGGGCAAGAGACCCAGTACTTC
CASSSFGRGQETQYF
>TRBV7-2|.|13|TRBJ1-2|.
TGTGCCAGCAGTCGGGGGCAGGGAAGTGGCTACACCTTC
CASSRGQGSGYTF
>TRBV6-5|.|13|TRBJ2-7|TRBD1
TGTGCCAGCAGTAAGGACAGGGAATTCGAGCAGTACTTC
CASSKDREFEQYF
>TRBV6-1|.|14|TRBJ1-5|.
TGTGCCAGCAGTGAAATAAGAGGCAATCAGCCCCAGCATTTT
CASSEIRGNQPQHF
>TRBV28|.|15|TRBJ2-1|TRBD1
TGTGCCAGCAGTCCACCGACAGGGGGTCACAATGAGCAGTTCTTC
CASSPPTGGHNEQFF
>TRBV3-1/TRBV3-2|.|14|TRBJ2-2|.
TGTGCCAGCAGCCAAGGGACTACTACCGGGGAGCTGTTTTTT
CASSQGTTTGELFF
>TRBV7-8|.|12|TRBJ2-3|.
TGTGCCAGCAGCCCGTTTCGCAATACGCAGTATTTT
CASSPFRNTQYF
>TRBV7-9|few|14|TRBJ1-2|TRBD1
TGTGCCAGCAGCTTCGACAGGGCAAACTATGGCTACACCTTC
CASSFDRANYGYTF
>TRBV28|.|18|TRBJ1-5|.
TGTGCCAGCAGTCCCCACCAACGGACCCATGGGATAAATCAGCCCCAGCATTTT
CASSPHQRTHGINQPQHF
>TRBV28|.|14|TRBJ1-4|TRBD1
TGTGCCAGCAACCTGGACACAGGGGGTGAAAAACTGTTTTTT
CASNLDTGGEKLFF
>TRBV29-1|.|12|TRBJ1-3|.
TGCAGCGTTGGAGGTTCTGGAAACACCATATATTTT
CSVGGSGNTIYF
>TRBV6-5|.|16|TRBJ1-2|.
TGTGCCAGCAGTTCGATGACAGACCTGTCTAACTATGGCTACACCTTC
CASSSMTDLSNYGYTF
>TRBV15|.|15|TRBJ1-2|TRBD1
TGTGCCACCAGCCTCTGGGGGTCAGGGGGCGATGGCTACACCTTC
CATSLWGSGGDGYTF
>TRBV7-9|.|13|TRBJ2-5|.
TGTGCCAGCAGCTCCCCTATCGGAGAGACCCAGTACTTC
CASSSPIGETQYF
>TRBV27|.|14|TRBJ2-7|.
TGTGCCAGCAGTTTATTGGGACGGCAGGCAGAGCAGTACTTC
CASSLLGRQAEQYF
>TRBV6-2/TRBV6-3|.|12|TRBJ2-7|.
TGTGCCAGCAGTCGAACCTCCTACGAGCAGTACTTC
CASSRTSYEQYF
>TRBV9|.|13|TRBJ1-2|TRBD1
TGTGCCAGCAGTGGTACAGGGGCTCGTGGCTACACCTTC
CASSGTGARGYTF
>TRBV27|.|15|TRBJ2-5|.
TGTGCCAGCAGTGCCCTCGGGACGGGGAAGAGAACCCAGTACTTC
CASSALGTGKRTQYF
>TRBV11-2|.|15|TRBJ2-7|TRBD1
TGTGCCAGCAGCTCGAACCGGGACAGCTCCTACGAGCAGTACTTC
CASSSNRDSSYEQYF
>TRBV3-1/TRBV3-2|.|17|TRBJ2-2|.
TGTGCCAGCAGCCAATGGGGCGGACGGACCAACACCGGGGGGCTGTTTTTT
CASSQWGGRTNTGGLFF
>TRBV6-5|.|14|TRBJ1-1|.
TGTGCCAGCAGGGCGGACGGATTGAACACTGAAGCTTTCTTT
CASRADGLNTEAFF
>TRBV24-1|.|11|TRBJ1-5|.
TGTGCCACCAGTGATGACCGGGAGGCACTTTTT
CATSDDREALF
>TRBV7-2|once|15|TRBJ2-7|.
TGTGCCAGCAGCTTAGAGGGGGGCGGAAAATACGAGCAGTACTTC
CASSLEGGGKYEQYF
>TRBV7-2|.|16|TRBJ2-2|TRBD2
TGTGCCAGCAGCCCTTTTGGGGGGGCGAACACCGGGGAGCTGTTTTTT
CASSPFGGANTGELFF
>TRBV5-4|few|17|TRBJ1-5|TRBD1
TGTGCCAGCAGCTCCGGGACAGGGGGCCTAGGCAATCAGCCCCAGCATTTT
CASSSGTGGLGNQPQHF
>TRBV18|.|12|TRBJ2-5|.
TGTGCCAGCTCACGACTACCCGAGACCCAGTACTTC
CASSRLPETQYF
>TRBV19|.|14|TRBJ1-1|TRBD1
TGTGCCACCACCGGGACAGGCTTTGACACTGAAGCTTTCTTT
CATTGTGFDTEAFF
>TRBV3-1/TRBV3-2|.|18|TRBJ1-3|TRBD1
TGTGCCAGCAGCCCAAGGGGGGACAGGGACCCTCCAGGAAACACCATATATTTT
CASSPRGDRDPPGNTIYF
>TRBV6-5|.|13|TRBJ1-6|.
TGTGCCAGCAGTTACTCGAATAATTCACCCCTCCACTTT
CASSYSNNSPLHF
>TRBV3-1/TRBV3-2|.|19|TRBJ2-6|.
TGTGCCAGCAGCCGGATCCCTTTGACAGGCCTCGGGGGGGCCAACGTCCTGACTTTC
CASSRIPLTGLGGANVLTF
>TRBV28|.|14|TRBJ2-7|.
TGTGCCAGCAGTTTCCGGGGCCTCCTACTGGAGCAGTACTTC
CASSFRGLLLEQYF
>TRBV5-1|few|13|TRBJ2-1|.
TGCGCCAGCAGCTTGGTGGGTGGCGATGAGCAGTTCTTC
CASSLVGGDEQFF
>TRBV3-1/TRBV3-2|.|14|TRBJ2-5|TRBD1
TGTGCCAGCAGCCACCGACAGGGAAAAGAGACCCAGTACTTC
CASSHRQGKETQYF
>TRBV6-5|few|12|TRBJ2-1|.
TGTGCCAGCTCTCCCCCAGGGTCAGGGCAGTTCTTC
CASSPPGSGQFF
>TRBV11-2|.|15|TRBJ2-1|.
TGTGCCAGCAGCTTAGATAAGGCGGGGTACAATGAGCAGTTCTTC
CASSLDKAGYNEQFF
>TRBV5-3|.|16|TRBJ2-7|.
TGTGCCAGAAGCTCCGGGTCTCCGGAGGCCTCCTACGAGCAGTACTTC
CARSSGSPEASYEQYF
>TRBV6-5|.|14|TRBJ1-3|.
TGTGCCAGCAGATCCGAACTGTCTGGAAACACCATATATTTT
CASRSELSGNTIYF
>TRBV6-1|.|13|TRBJ1-2|.
TGTGCCAGCAGTGAAGTACAGGGCTATGGCTACACCTTC
CASSEVQGYGYTF
>TRBV28|.|11|TRBJ1-3|.
TGTGCCACCACAGGGTTAAACACCATATATTTT
CATTGLNTIYF
>TRBV6-1|.|19|TRBJ2-1|.
TGTGCCAGCAGTGAAGCAGTGGGGCGTTTGGAGCAACGGGGAAATGAGCAGTTCTTC
CASSEAVGRLEQRGNEQFF
>TRBV6-6|.|16|TRBJ1-3|TRBD1
TGTGCCAGCACCCTTTCCGGGACAGTCTCTGGAAACACCATATATTTT
CASTLSGTVSGNTIYF
>TRBV6-4|.|14|TRBJ1-1|.
TGTGCCAGCAGTGACCGGCCAGGGATCACTGAAGCTTTCTTT
CASSDRPGITEAFF